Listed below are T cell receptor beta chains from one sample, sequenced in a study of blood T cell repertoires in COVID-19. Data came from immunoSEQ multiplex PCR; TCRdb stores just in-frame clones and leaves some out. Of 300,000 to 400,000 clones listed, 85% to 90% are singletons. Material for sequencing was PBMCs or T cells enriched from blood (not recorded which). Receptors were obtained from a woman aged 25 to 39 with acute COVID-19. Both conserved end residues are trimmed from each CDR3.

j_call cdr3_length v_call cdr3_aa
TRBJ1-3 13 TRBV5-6 ASRASLGSGNTIY
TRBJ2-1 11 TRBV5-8 ASSLEAVDEQF
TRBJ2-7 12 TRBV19 ASSPGTGTYEQY
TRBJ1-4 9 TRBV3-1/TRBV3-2 ASSQDRKLF
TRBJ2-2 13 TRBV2 ASSEFSGNTGELF
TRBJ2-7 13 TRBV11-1 ASSLGLPSSYEQY
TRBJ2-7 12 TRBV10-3 ATGTSGGPYEQY
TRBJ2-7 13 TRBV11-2 ASSSREAGLYEQY
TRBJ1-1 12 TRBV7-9 ASSRDSMNTEAF
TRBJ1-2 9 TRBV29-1 SLAGVDGYT
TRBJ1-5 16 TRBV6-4 ASSDPPGREVISQPQH
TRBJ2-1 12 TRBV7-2 ASSVSGGANEQF
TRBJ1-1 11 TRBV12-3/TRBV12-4 ASSLARDREAF
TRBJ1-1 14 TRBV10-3 AISPSRTERNTEAF
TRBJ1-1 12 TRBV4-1 ASSRGQPLTEAF
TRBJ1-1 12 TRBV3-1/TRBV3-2 ASSLNAGGRGAF
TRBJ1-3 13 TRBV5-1 ASARGQGSGNTIY
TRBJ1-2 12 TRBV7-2 ASSFDRVQYGYT
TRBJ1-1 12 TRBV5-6 ASSSDGLSTEAF
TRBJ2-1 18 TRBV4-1 ASSQGQGTSGGRRTHEQF
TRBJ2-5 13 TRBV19 ASLSFGARGETQY
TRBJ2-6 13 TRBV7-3 ASSPQGLGANVLT
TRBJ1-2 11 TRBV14 ASSWDRDYGYT
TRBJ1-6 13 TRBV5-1 ASSPSVGGNSPLH
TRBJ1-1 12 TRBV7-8 ASSPAAGTRVAF
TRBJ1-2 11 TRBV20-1 SASQRDHLGYT
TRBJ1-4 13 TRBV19 ASSTLGQGEEKLF
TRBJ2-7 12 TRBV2 ASSQHQTLNEQY
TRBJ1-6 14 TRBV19 ASSIWLGQGMSPLH
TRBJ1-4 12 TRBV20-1 SASPLGTNEKLF
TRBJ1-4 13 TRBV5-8 ASAGVGSIYEKLF
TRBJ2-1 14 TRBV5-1 ASSFTSGGYYNEQF
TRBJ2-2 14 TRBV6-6 ASSYEAMENTGELF
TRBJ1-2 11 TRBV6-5 ASSYSPPSGYT
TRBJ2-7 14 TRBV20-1 SASKGLAGSSYEQY
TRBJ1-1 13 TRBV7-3 ASSPQGALGTEAF
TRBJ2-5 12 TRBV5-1 ASSGGGPGETQY
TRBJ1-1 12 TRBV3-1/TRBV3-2 ASSQRAGDTEAF
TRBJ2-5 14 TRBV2 ASRRRTSGGQETQY
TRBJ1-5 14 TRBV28 ASSFRQATSNQPQH